This TCR beta chain was found in a study of monozygotic twins with inflammatory bowel disease. General study findings and limits: It was not supported that a single strong signal or clonotype was associated with IBD.

CDR3 size: 15 residues. From germline, CDR1 is MNHEY and CDR2 SMNVEV (reference sequence). Collection yielded about 2.5 ml of blood per donor. Comment on this clonotype: Its antigen is still unknown.

TCRdb re-called the 5' RACE reads; every CDR3 protein appears as one record, without DNA. This table lists about 160,000 distinct CDR3 sequences. This clonotype was sampled from a human donor with ulcerative colitis or Crohn's disease, or a healthy co-twin of an affected twin (not recorded which). The chain employs TRBV27 and TRBJ1-2; with no DNA, the TCRdb D assignment of TRBD1 cannot be verified. The sequenced material came from blood. The CDR3 protein is CASSLSAGINYGYTF.